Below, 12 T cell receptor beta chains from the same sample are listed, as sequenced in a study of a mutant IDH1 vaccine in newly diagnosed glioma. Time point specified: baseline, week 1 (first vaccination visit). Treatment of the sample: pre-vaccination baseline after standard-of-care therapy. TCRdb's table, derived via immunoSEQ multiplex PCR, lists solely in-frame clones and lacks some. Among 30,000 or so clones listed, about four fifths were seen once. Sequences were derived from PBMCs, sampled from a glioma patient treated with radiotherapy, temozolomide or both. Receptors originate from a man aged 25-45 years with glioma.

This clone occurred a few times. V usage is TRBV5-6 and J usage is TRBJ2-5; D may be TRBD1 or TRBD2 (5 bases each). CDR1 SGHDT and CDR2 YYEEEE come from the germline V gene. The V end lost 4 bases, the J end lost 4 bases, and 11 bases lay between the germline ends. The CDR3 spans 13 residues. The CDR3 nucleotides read TGTGCCAGCAGCCTGGGACGGACAGAGACCCAGTACTTC. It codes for CASSLGRTETQYF.

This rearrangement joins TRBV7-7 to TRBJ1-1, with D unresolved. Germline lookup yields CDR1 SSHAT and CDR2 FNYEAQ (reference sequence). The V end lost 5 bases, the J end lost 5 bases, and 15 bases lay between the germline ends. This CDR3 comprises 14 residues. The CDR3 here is CASSPSSLATEAFF. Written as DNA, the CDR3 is TGTGCCAGCAGCCCCAGTAGTCTCGCGACTGAAGCTTTCTTT.

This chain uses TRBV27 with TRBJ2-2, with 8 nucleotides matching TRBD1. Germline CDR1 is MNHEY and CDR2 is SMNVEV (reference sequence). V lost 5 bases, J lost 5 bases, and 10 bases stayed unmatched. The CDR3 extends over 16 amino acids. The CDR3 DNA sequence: TGTGCCAGCAGTCGCCGACAGGGGCGCGGGACCGGGGAGCTGTTTTTT. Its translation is CASSRRQGRGTGELFF.

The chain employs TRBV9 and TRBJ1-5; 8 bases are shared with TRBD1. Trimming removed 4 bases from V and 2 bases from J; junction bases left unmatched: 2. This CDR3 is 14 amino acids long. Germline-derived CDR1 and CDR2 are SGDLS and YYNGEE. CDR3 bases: TGTGCCAGCAGCCTGACAGGGGGCAATCAGCCCCAGCATTTT. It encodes CASSLTGGNQPQHF.

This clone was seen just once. The CDR3 coding sequence is TGTGCCAGTAGCGGGACTAGCGGGGGCCTTAGCTCCTACGAGCAGTACTTC. Translated: CASSGTSGGLSSYEQYF. This chain uses TRBV19 with TRBJ2-7, with 14 bases aligning to TRBD2. Trimming removed 6 bases from V and 0 bases from J; junction bases left unmatched: 7. The CDR3 spans 17 residues. The V gene's germline CDR1 is LNHDA and CDR2 SQIVND (reference sequence). The whole variable domain, remainder taken from reference TRBV19 and TRBJ2-7, is DGGITQSPKYLFRKEGQNVTLSCEQNLNHDAMYWYRQDPGQGLRLIYYSQIVNDFQKGDIAEGYSVSREKKESFPLTVTSAQKNPTAFYLCASSGTSGGLSSYEQYFGPGTRLTVT.

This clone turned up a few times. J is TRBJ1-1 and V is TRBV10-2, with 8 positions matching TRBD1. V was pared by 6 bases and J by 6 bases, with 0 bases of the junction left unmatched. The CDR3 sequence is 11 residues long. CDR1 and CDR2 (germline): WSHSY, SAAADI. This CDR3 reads CASRTGAEAFF. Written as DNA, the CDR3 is TGCGCCAGCAGGACAGGGGCTGAAGCTTTCTTT.

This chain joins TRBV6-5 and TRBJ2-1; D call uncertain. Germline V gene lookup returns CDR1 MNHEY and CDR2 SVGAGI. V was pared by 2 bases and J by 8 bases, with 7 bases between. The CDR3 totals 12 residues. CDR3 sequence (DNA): TGTGCCAGCAGTTACCGGGCTGATGAGCAGTTCTTC. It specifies CASSYRADEQFF.

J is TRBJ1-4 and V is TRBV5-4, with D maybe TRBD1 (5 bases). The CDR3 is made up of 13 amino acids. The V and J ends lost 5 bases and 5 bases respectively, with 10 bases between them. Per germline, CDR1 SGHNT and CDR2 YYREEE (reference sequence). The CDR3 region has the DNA TGTGCCAGCAGGCCGGACACCAATGAAAAACTGTTTTTT. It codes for CASRPDTNEKLFF.

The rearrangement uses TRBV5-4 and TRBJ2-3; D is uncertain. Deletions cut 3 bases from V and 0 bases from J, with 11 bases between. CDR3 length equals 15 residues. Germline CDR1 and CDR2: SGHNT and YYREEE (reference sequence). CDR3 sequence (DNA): TGTGCCAGCAGCTGGCCTATGGCGAGCACAGATACGCAGTATTTT. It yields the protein CASSWPMASTDTQYF. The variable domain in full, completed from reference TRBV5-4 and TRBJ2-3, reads ETGVTQSPTHLIKTRGQQVTLRCSSQSGHNTVSWYQQALGQGPQFIFQYYREEENGRGNFPPRFSGLQFPNYSSELNVNALELDDSALYLCASSWPMASTDTQYFGPGTRLTVL.

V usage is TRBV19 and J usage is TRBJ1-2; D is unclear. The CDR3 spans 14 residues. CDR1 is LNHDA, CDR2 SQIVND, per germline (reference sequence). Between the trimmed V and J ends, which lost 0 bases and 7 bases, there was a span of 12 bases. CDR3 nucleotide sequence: TGTGCCAGTAGTATAGAAGGACTCTTGGCTGGCTACACCTTC. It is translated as CASSIEGLLAGYTF.

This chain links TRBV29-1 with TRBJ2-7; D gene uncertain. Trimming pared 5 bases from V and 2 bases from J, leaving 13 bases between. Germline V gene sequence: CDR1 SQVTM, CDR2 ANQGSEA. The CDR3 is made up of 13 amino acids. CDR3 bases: TGCAGCGTTCGTGGGTATAGGGCCTACGAGCAGTACTTC. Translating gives CSVRGYRAYEQYF.

CDR3 sequence reads: CASSTDTEAFF. In DNA form, the CDR3 reads TGTGCCAGCAGTACAGACACTGAAGCTTTCTTT. The rearrangement uses TRBV28 and TRBJ1-1, with unresolved D. From germline, CDR1 is MDHEN and CDR2 SYDVKM. V lost 5 bases, J lost 3 bases, and 4 bases lay in between. The CDR3 has 11 amino acids.